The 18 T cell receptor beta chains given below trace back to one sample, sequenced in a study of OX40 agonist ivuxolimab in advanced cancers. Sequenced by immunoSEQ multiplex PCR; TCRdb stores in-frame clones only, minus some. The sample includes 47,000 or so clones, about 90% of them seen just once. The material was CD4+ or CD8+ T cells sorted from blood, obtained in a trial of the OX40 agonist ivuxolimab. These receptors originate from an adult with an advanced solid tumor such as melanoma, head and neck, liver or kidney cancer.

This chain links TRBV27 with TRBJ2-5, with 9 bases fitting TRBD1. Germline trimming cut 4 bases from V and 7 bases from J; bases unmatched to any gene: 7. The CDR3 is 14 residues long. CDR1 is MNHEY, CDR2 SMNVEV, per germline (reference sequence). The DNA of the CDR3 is TGTGCCAGCAGTTCCCTGACAGGGGGTGGGACCCAGTACTTC. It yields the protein CASSSLTGGGTQYF.

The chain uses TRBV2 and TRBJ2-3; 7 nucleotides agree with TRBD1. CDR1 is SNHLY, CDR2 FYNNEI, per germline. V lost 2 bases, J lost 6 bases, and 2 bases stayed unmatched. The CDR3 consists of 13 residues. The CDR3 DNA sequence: TGTGCCAGCAGTGAAACAGGGGCCGATACGCAGTATTTT. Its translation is CASSETGADTQYF.

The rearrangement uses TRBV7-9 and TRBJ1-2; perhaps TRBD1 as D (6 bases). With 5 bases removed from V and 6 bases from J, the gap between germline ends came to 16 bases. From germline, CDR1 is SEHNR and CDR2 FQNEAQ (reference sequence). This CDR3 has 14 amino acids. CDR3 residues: CASSPGGKGDGYTF. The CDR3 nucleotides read TGTGCCAGCAGCCCCGGGGGCAAAGGAGATGGCTACACCTTC.

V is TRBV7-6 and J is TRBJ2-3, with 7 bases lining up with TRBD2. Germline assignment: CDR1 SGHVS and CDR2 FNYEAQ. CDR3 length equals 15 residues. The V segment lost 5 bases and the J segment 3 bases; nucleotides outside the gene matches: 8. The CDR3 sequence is CASSPGGAGTDTQYF. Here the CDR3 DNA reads TGTGCCAGCAGCCCCGGGGGAGCGGGGACAGATACGCAGTATTTT.

The CDR3 bases are TGTGCCAGCAGTGGGATACCGGGACCAAACGGCGAGTACTTC. This encodes CASSGIPGPNGEYF. V usage is TRBV27 and J usage is TRBJ2-5; D is tentatively TRBD1 or TRBD2 (5 bases each). Between the trimmed V and J ends, which lost 5 bases and 12 bases, there was a span of 22 bases. Germline V gives CDR1 MNHEY, CDR2 SMNVEV (reference sequence). This CDR3 spans 14 amino acids.

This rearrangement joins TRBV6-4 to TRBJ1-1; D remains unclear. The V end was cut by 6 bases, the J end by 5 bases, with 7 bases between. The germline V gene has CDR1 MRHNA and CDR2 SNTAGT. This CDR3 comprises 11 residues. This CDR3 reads CASRVGTEAFF. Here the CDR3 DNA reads TGTGCCAGCAGGGTAGGGACTGAAGCTTTCTTT.

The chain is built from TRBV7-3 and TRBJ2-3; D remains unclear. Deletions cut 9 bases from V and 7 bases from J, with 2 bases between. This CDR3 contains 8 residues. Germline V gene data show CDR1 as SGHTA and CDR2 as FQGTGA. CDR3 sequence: CASYTQYF. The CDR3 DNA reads TGTGCCAGTTATACGCAGTATTTT.

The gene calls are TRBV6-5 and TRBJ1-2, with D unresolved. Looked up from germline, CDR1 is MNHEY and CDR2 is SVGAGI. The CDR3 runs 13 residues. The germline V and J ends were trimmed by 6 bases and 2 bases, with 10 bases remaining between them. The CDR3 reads CASRGGYNYGYTF. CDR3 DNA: TGTGCCAGCAGAGGCGGATACAACTATGGCTACACCTTC.

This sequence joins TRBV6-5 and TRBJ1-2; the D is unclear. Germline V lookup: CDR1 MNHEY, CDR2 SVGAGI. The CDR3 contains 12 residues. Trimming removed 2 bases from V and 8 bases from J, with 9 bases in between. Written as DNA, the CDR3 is TGTGCCAGCAGTTACGATGGGGTCGGCTACACCTTC. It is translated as CASSYDGVGYTF.

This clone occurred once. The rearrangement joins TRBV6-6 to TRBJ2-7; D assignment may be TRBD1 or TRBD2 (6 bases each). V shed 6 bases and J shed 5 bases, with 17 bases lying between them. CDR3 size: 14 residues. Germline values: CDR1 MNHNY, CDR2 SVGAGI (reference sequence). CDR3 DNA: TGTGCCAGCAGCCGGGGGCCGGCGCCTGACGAGCAGTACTTC. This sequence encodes CASSRGPAPDEQYF.

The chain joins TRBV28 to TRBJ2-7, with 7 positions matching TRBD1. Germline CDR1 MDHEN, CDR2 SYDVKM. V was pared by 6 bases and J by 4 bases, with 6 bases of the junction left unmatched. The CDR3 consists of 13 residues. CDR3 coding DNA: TGTGCCAGCAGGGGGGACAGACATTACGAGCAGTACTTC. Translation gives CASRGDRHYEQYF.

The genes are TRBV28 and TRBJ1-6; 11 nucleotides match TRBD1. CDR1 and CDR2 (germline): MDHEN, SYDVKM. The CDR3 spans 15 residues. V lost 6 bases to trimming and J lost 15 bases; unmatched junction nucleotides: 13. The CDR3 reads CASSLPGTGGNGLHF. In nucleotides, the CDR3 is TGTGCCAGCAGCCTTCCCGGGACAGGGGGGAATGGCCTCCACTTT.

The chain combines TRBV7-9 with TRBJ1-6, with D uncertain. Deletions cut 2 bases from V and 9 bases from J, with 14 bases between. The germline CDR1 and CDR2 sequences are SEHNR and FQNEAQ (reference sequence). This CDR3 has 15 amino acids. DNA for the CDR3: TGTGCCAGCAGCTTATCCTGGGAGTCCCCTTCACCCCTCCACTTT. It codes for CASSLSWESPSPLHF.

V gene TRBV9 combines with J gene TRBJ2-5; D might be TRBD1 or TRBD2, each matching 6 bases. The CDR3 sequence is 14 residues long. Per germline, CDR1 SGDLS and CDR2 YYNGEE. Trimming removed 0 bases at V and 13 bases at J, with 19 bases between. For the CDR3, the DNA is TGTGCCAGCAGCGTAGATGGGGGGACAAGTCTTGTGTACTTC. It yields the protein CASSVDGGTSLVYF.

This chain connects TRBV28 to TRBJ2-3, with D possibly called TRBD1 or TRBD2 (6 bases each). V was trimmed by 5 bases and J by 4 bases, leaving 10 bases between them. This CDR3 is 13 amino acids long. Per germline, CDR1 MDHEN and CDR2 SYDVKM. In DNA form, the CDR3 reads TGTGCCAGCAGTAGGGGGGTGGCAGATACGCAGTATTTT. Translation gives CASSRGVADTQYF.

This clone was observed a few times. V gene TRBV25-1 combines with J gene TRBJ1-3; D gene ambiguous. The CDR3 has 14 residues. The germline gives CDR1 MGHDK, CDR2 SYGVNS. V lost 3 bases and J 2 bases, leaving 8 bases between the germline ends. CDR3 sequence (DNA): TGTGCCAGCAGTGACATCAAGGCTGGAAACACCATATATTTT. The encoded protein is CASSDIKAGNTIYF.

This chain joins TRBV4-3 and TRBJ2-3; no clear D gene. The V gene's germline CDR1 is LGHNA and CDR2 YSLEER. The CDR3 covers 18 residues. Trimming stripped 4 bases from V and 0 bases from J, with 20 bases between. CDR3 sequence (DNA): TGCGCCAGCAGCCCCACCGCATGGGCGGCTTTGAGCACAGATACGCAGTATTTT. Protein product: CASSPTAWAALSTDTQYF.

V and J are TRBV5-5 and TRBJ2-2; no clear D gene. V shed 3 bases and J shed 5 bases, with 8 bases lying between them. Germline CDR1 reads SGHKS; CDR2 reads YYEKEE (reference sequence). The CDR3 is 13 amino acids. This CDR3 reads CASSSGVTGELFF. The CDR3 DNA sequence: TGTGCCAGCAGCTCTGGGGTAACCGGGGAGCTGTTTTTT.